The clone carrying this T cell receptor (beta chain) was recorded a few times. The antigen is undetermined. This sample is part of a study of T-cell memory formation after mild COVID-19. TCRdb re-derived calls from the 5' RACE reads in MiXCR, one entry per CDR3 protein. The sample records 360,000 or so distinct CDR3 sequences, 25% to 30% being singletons. Study-level points and caveats: Day 37-peaking second-wave clones had unconfirmed SARS-CoV-2 specificity. Memory from before infection featured some responding clones, which suggests cross-reactive memory joined.

Sequencing used PBMCs or a T cell subset sorted from them (not recorded which). The TCR sequence derives from an adult woman who had mild COVID-19 (a few samples of this study predate the infection). Cell type and time point are not known.

Here the CDR3 DNA reads TGTGCCAGCAGCCCAATGGCTGCCAAAAACATTCAGTACTTC. It translates to CASSPMAAKNIQYF. This rearrangement joins TRBV11-3 to TRBJ2-4, with D uncertain. This CDR3 is built from 14 residues. Germline V CDR1 and CDR2: SGHNT, YENEEA. V dropped 5 bases and J dropped 1 base, with 9 bases sitting between them.